A selection of T cell receptor beta chains follows, all from one sample in a study of early T cells in non-severe SARS-CoV-2 infection. TCRdb reprocessed the 5' RACE reads with MiXCR, giving one entry per CDR3 protein. The sample lists roughly 43,000 distinct CDR3 sequences; 20% to 25% were seen once. The sequencing here drew on whole blood, taken at baseline. The source of these receptors is an adult who was a healthcare worker with PCR-confirmed SARS-CoV-2 infection or an uninfected control (not recorded which). CDR3s include the opening cysteine and the closing phenylalanine or tryptophan.

TRBV7-2 | CASSLGRGAFF
TRBV7-6 | CASSLGIAGDPSPQYF
TRBV4-3 | CASSQVPQAANIQYF
TRBV14 | CASSQWQGRGTYEQYF
TRBV7-9 | CASSSPRFDQNIQYF
TRBV12-3/TRBV12-4 | CASSVLGGTDTQYF
TRBV10-3 | CAISEPRGVSGANVLTF
TRBV7-2 | CASSLPRDSNYATNEKLFF
TRBV6-2/TRBV6-3 | CASSYRQPGSYEQYF
TRBV6-6 | CASSYGQGTAYEQYF
TRBV4-1 | CASSQESQDDQPQHF
TRBV11-3 | CASSTDREETQYF
TRBV2 | CASSETRSGGAQETQYF
TRBV9 | CASSSGDSRLNSEQYF
TRBV18 | CASSPLGENYGYTF
TRBV3-2 | CASSPGPAEDTQYF
TRBV9 | CASSVDDYGYTF
TRBV6-2/TRBV6-3 | CASSYSWGTEAFF
TRBV7-3 | CASSPGTGYEQYF
TRBV6-5 | CASSYSPAQGAQYF
TRBV9 | CASSPIAGAPYYEQYF
TRBV7-9 | CASSQGQGYEKLFF
TRBV6-1 | CASSDDSGGAYNEQFF
TRBV7-9 | CASSLAARQNTEAFF
TRBV20-1 | CSARLSTYEQYF
TRBV18 | CASSPGTSTKETQYF
TRBV25-1 | CASSDLAWQKETQYF
TRBV4-1 | CASSQDPGGYEQYF
TRBV2 | CASREQGEWGTEAFF
TRBV20-1 | CSVAQSSYEQYF
TRBV29-1 | CSVGVLTEAFF
TRBV12-5 | CASGLAQGAGEQYF
TRBV27 | CASSPLSDTQYF
TRBV7-9 | CASGLTRETQYF
TRBV4-1 | CASSQGTSGRDIQYF
TRBV5-1 | CASSLIYRGGETQYF
TRBV2 | CASSYDRALNQPQHF
TRBV19 | CASRRDTNTGELFF
TRBV12-3/TRBV12-4 | CASSPGGTQYF
TRBV19 | CASSGRLAGDQETQYF
TRBV7-2 | CASSLAPGISYEQYF
TRBV6-6 | CASSYSQAQPQHF
TRBV19 | CASTPGGLSYNEQFF
TRBV20-1 | CSATDRGRTDTQYF
TRBV4-2 | CASSQSVDYGYTF
TRBV30 | CAWSRVSGANVLTF